The 17 T cell receptor beta chains listed next were all sequenced from one sample in a study of shared clonotypes between healthy human individuals. Here immunoSEQ multiplex PCR was the method, and the copy in TCRdb shows in-frame clones only, minus some. This sample has about 99,000 clones; roughly 50% occur once, and the top ten carry roughly 15%. What was sequenced was PBMCs. The receptors were sampled from a woman in her thirties or forties in good health. Some clones in this sample may be carry-over from other donors' samples.

This clone was found a few times. The rearrangement links TRBV5-1 to TRBJ2-7; 12 bases agree with TRBD1. V lost 5 bases to trimming and J lost 6 bases; unmatched junction nucleotides: 9. From germline, CDR1 is SGHRS and CDR2 YFSETQ. This CDR3 is built from 15 residues. The DNA for the CDR3 is TGCGCCAGCAGTCAGCAGGGACAGGGGGCGTTCGAGCAGTACTTC. Its protein product is CASSQQGQGAFEQYF. Variable domain in full (rest from reference TRBV5-1 and TRBJ2-7): KAGVTQTPRYLIKTRGQQVTLSCSPISGHRSVSWYQQTPGQGLQFLFEYFSETQRNKGNFPGRFSGRQFSNSRSEMNVSTLELGDSALYLCASSQQGQGAFEQYFGPGTRLTVT.

Regarding this clone: A single base separates this from a much larger clone, so it may be a read error. V and J are TRBV30 and TRBJ1-3, with D maybe TRBD1 (5 bases). Germline CDR1 is GTSNPN and CDR2 is SVGIG (reference sequence). The CDR3 spans 13 residues. CDR3 protein: CSCWGTSGSTIYF. CDR3 coding DNA: TGTTCTTGTTGGGGGACTTCTGGAAGCACCATATATTTT.

The CDR3 nucleotides are TGTGCCAGCAGTGAAATTCCGTCCTACCAAGAGACCCAGTACTTC. This codes for CASSEIPSYQETQYF. The gene calls are TRBV6-1 and TRBJ2-5; D unclear. The CDR3 has 15 residues. Germline values: CDR1 MNHNS, CDR2 SASEGT. Trimming removed 2 bases at V and 0 bases at J, with 10 bases between.

Here the CDR3 reads CASSFSGTLGEQFF. DNA for the CDR3: TGTGCCAGCAGCTTTAGCGGGACCCTCGGTGAGCAGTTCTTC. The chain joins TRBV28 to TRBJ2-1, with TRBD2 identical over 8 bases. Unmatched junction bases numbered 10, after V lost 6 bases and J lost 9 bases. The germline CDR1 and CDR2 sequences are MDHEN and SYDVKM. The CDR3 contains 14 residues.

This rearrangement joins TRBV7-6 to TRBJ2-1; 10 nucleotides line up with TRBD2. The germline V gene has CDR1 SGHVS and CDR2 FNYEAQ. The CDR3 is 14 residues long. With 4 bases clipped from V and 6 bases from J, the junction kept 3 bases outside the gene matches. The CDR3 reads CASSSAGGANEQFF. The CDR3, as DNA: TGTGCCAGCAGCTCAGCGGGAGGGGCCAATGAGCAGTTCTTC.

Notes on this clone: The same CDR3 also results from other DNA sequences found in this sample. The J gene is TRBJ2-1, the V gene TRBV4-3; TRBD1 is a possible D gene (6 bases). V dropped 4 bases and J dropped 7 bases, with 17 bases sitting between them. The CDR3 extends over 15 amino acids. Germline V gene data show CDR1 as LGHNA and CDR2 as YSLEER. The CDR3 DNA sequence: TGCGCCAGCAGCCGAAGTTTGGGGGCGCAGAATGAGCAGTTCTTC. Translating it yields CASSRSLGAQNEQFF.

The rearrangement links TRBV29-1 to TRBJ2-1; D perhaps matches TRBD2 (6 bases). The V gene lost 1 base and the J gene lost 4 bases, with 11 bases spanning the gap. Germline lookup yields CDR1 SQVTM and CDR2 ANQGSEA. This CDR3 has 14 residues. CDR3 nucleotides: TGCAGCGTTGAAGGATTAGCGGAATACAATGAGCAGTTCTTC. Translated, it gives CSVEGLAEYNEQFF.

The chain carries TRBV21-1 and TRBJ2-7; the table's D call TRBD1 went unverified against the DNA. TRBV21-1 represents a pseudogene. CDR3 length: 12 amino acids. The CDR3 DNA sequence: TGTGCCAGCACCAGCACAGGTTACGAGCAGTACTTC. Protein sequence: CASTSTGYEQYF.

This clone was recorded once. This may stem from a read error, because a much larger clone lies one nucleotide away. J is TRBJ2-3 and V is TRBV15, with D uncertain. Germline V gene data show CDR1 as LNHNV and CDR2 as YYDKDF (reference sequence). This CDR3 spans 14 amino acids. CDR3 in DNA: TGTACCACCAGCAGAGATCAGGAGAGGGATACGCAGTATTTT. Its protein product is CTTSRDQERDTQYF.

The rearrangement uses TRBV5-1 and TRBJ2-7, with 12 bases that match TRBD2. The germline gives CDR1 SGHRS, CDR2 YFSETQ. V lost 0 bases and J lost 6; bases outside the gene matches: 1. The CDR3 spans 14 residues. The CDR3 DNA follows: TGCGCCAGCAGCTTGGTACTAGCGGGAGGCGAGCAGTACTTC. Protein sequence: CASSLVLAGGEQYF.

There are many counts of this clone. This sequence joins TRBV13 and TRBJ2-1; 7 bases fit TRBD2. The CDR3 spans 17 residues. Germline V gene lookup returns CDR1 PRHDT and CDR2 FYEKMQ (reference sequence). Unmatched junction bases numbered 5, after V lost 0 bases and J lost 0 bases. CDR3 DNA: TGTGCCAGCAGCTTAGGGGCCCTAGCGGCCTCCTACAATGAGCAGTTCTTC. It translates to CASSLGALAASYNEQFF.

The table lists this clone with many counts. Other DNA sequences in this sample translate to the same CDR3. J is TRBJ2-2 and V is TRBV5-1; the D is unclear. Trimming took off 4 bases at V and 6 bases at J, with 7 bases between the two ends. The CDR3 spans 12 residues. The germline V gene has CDR1 SGHRS and CDR2 YFSETQ. The CDR3 nucleotides are TGCGCCAGCAGCCCCGTACCCGGGGAGCTGTTTTTT. Protein product: CASSPVPGELFF. The whole variable domain, filled in from reference TRBV5-1 and TRBJ2-2, reads KAGVTQTPRYLIKTRGQQVTLSCSPISGHRSVSWYQQTPGQGLQFLFEYFSETQRNKGNFPGRFSGRQFSNSRSEMNVSTLELGDSALYLCASSPVPGELFFGEGSRLTVL.

The chain combines TRBV29-1 with TRBJ2-1; 8 bases are shared with TRBD2. V gave up 6 bases and J gave up 8 bases; unmatched junction bases: 6. CDR3 length: 12 amino acids. The germline V gene has CDR1 SQVTM and CDR2 ANQGSEA. DNA of the CDR3: TGCAGCGTGCCCGGGGGGGGCCATGAGCAGTTCTTC. Amino acid sequence: CSVPGGGHEQFF.

Note on this clone: Only one base separates this from a far larger clonotype, so it likely reflects a read error. The chain has TRBV28 and TRBJ1-4; possible D gene TRBD1, 6 bases. The germline CDR1 and CDR2 sequences are MDHEN and SYDVKM. This CDR3 has 14 amino acids. The CDR3 sequence is CTSRTQGQGEKLFF. The CDR3 coding sequence is TGTACCAGCAGAACACAGGGCCAGGGGGAAAAACTGTTTTTT.

The gene calls are TRBV28 and TRBJ2-2; D is ambiguous. The germline V gene encodes CDR1 MDHEN and CDR2 SYDVKM. V gave up 6 bases and J gave up 4 bases, with 9 bases separating them. This CDR3 spans 13 amino acids. This CDR3 is CASSPSGTGELFF. The DNA of the CDR3 is TGTGCCAGCAGCCCGTCGGGCACCGGGGAGCTGTTTTTT.

The rearrangement uses TRBV19 and TRBJ2-2; no firm D call. The CDR3 has 15 amino acids. Germline V gene sequence: CDR1 LNHDA, CDR2 SQIVND (reference sequence). Trimming removed 4 bases from V and 0 bases from J, with 9 bases in between. CDR3: CASSRSHANTGELFF. The CDR3 DNA follows: TGTGCCAGTAGTAGGAGTCACGCGAACACCGGGGAGCTGTTTTTT.

The gene calls are TRBV29-1 and TRBJ1-1; D is uncertain. The V end was cut by 7 bases, the J end by 0 bases, with 18 bases between. The CDR3 totals 15 residues. CDR1 is SQVTM, CDR2 ANQGSEA, per germline. CDR3 sequence reads: CSGGVRSTMNTEAFF. The CDR3 DNA reads as TGCAGCGGTGGGGTCCGCTCAACCATGAACACTGAAGCTTTCTTT.